A selection of T cell receptor beta chains follows, all from one sample in a study of cytomegalovirus exposure and HLA in healthy donors. Some clones are missing from TCRdb's copy, which holds only in-frame ones; the method was immunoSEQ multiplex PCR. The data hold 100,000 to 150,000 clones, with approximately 79% observed a single time. Sequenced sample: PBMCs. Every receptor here comes from a man over 45 in good health and CMV-seropositive. The CDR3 runs from the conserved cysteine through the conserved F or W. D genes are given only for firm matches. Size is stated for part of the rows, as once, few or many counts, or as a class when the clone is expanded.

D: TRBD2
J: TRBJ2-7
size: -
V: TRBV5-1
CDR3: CASSFSSGGTYEQYF
DNA: TGCGCCAGCAGCTTTTCTAGCGGGGGGACCTACGAGCAGTACTTC

D: TRBD1
J: TRBJ2-3
size: once
V: TRBV29-1
CDR3: CSVETGGTTDTQYF
DNA: TGCAGCGTCGAGACAGGGGGGACCACAGATACGCAGTATTTT

D: -
J: TRBJ2-3
size: -
V: TRBV9
CDR3: CASSVSADTQYF
DNA: TGTGCCAGCAGCGTTAGTGCCGATACGCAGTATTTT

D: -
J: TRBJ1-1
size: -
V: TRBV10-3
CDR3: CAITMSGDTEAFF
DNA: TGTGCCATCACTATGTCCGGGGACACTGAAGCTTTCTTT

D: -
J: TRBJ1-2
size: -
V: TRBV7-9
CDR3: CASSQPGGFYGYTF
DNA: TGTGCCAGCAGCCAACCAGGCGGGTTCTATGGCTACACCTTC

D: TRBD2
J: TRBJ2-3
size: few
V: TRBV5-1
CDR3: CASSSTSLDTQYF
DNA: TGCGCCAGCAGCTCGACTAGCCTAGATACGCAGTATTTT

D: TRBD1
J: TRBJ1-2
size: -
V: TRBV29-1
CDR3: CSVGQGASGYTF
DNA: TGCAGCGTGGGACAGGGAGCAAGTGGCTACACCTTC

D: -
J: TRBJ2-5
size: few
V: TRBV11-2
CDR3: CASSLGDKVQETQYF
DNA: TGTGCCAGCAGCTTAGGGGACAAGGTCCAAGAGACCCAGTACTTC

D: TRBD2
J: TRBJ2-1
size: -
V: TRBV4-1
CDR3: CASSLRLAGAQGEQFF
DNA: TGCGCCAGCAGCCTAAGACTAGCGGGGGCCCAGGGTGAGCAGTTCTTC

D: -
J: TRBJ1-4
size: -
V: TRBV4-2
CDR3: CASSQGLMVGRREKLFF
DNA: TGTGCCAGCAGCCAAGGTCTGATGGTGGGCAGGAGGGAAAAACTGTTTTTT

D: -
J: TRBJ1-1
size: -
V: TRBV29-1
CDR3: CSGLLWGGTEAFF
DNA: TGCAGCGGCCTACTCTGGGGGGGCACTGAAGCTTTCTTT

D: -
J: TRBJ1-2
size: -
V: TRBV11-2
CDR3: CAGQSTRGGYTF
DNA: TGTGCCGGCCAATCCACCCGGGGTGGCTACACCTTC

D: -
J: TRBJ2-7
size: -
V: TRBV9
CDR3: CASSALSGRSSYEQYF
DNA: TGTGCCAGCAGCGCCTTATCAGGGCGCAGCTCCTACGAGCAGTACTTC

D: -
J: TRBJ1-2
size: -
V: TRBV7-9
CDR3: CSSSPQLSRGYGYTF
DNA: TGTTCCAGCAGCCCACAACTAAGCAGGGGCTATGGCTACACCTTC

D: TRBD2
J: TRBJ2-3
size: few
V: TRBV7-9
CDR3: CASSPGTSGTDTQYF
DNA: TGTGCCAGCAGCCCAGGGACTAGCGGCACAGATACGCAGTATTTT

D: -
J: TRBJ1-5
size: -
V: TRBV4-1
CDR3: CASSQVEGSNQPQHF
DNA: TGCGCCAGCAGCCAAGTTGAGGGAAGCAATCAGCCCCAGCATTTT

D: -
J: TRBJ1-2
size: -
V: TRBV19
CDR3: CASSKTAQGYGYTF
DNA: TGTGCCAGTAGTAAAACAGCCCAAGGCTATGGCTACACCTTC

D: TRBD2
J: TRBJ2-5
size: -
V: TRBV4-1
CDR3: CASSHQLAGGQETQYF
DNA: TGCGCCAGCAGCCACCAACTAGCGGGGGGGCAAGAGACCCAGTACTTC

D: -
J: TRBJ1-1
size: -
V: TRBV2
CDR3: CASTLGPGRYTEAFF
DNA: TGTGCCAGCACCTTGGGGCCAGGGCGCTACACTGAAGCTTTCTTT

D: -
J: TRBJ2-4
size: once
V: TRBV4-3
CDR3: CASSQDRGYSAKNIQYF
DNA: TGCGCCAGCAGCCAAGATCGAGGGTATTCAGCCAAAAACATTCAGTACTTC

D: -
J: TRBJ2-2
size: few
V: TRBV2
CDR3: CASSVATGELFF
DNA: TGTGCCAGCAGTGTCGCCACCGGGGAGTTGTTTTTT

D: -
J: TRBJ2-3
size: -
V: TRBV18
CDR3: CASSLNIGGTDTQYF
DNA: TGTGCCAGCTCACTAAACATAGGGGGCACAGATACGCAGTATTTT

D: -
J: TRBJ2-1
size: -
V: TRBV6-1
CDR3: CASEVRRTSTGEQFF
DNA: TGTGCCAGCGAGGTCAGAAGGACAAGTACGGGTGAGCAGTTCTTC

D: TRBD2
J: TRBJ2-1
size: -
V: TRBV11-2
CDR3: CASSPGLAGKYNEQFF
DNA: TGTGCCAGCAGCCCGGGACTAGCGGGGAAATACAATGAGCAGTTCTTC

D: -
J: TRBJ2-3
size: -
V: TRBV11-3
CDR3: CASSPRGTTDTQYF
DNA: TGTGCCAGCAGTCCGCGCGGGACCACAGATACGCAGTATTTT

D: TRBD2
J: TRBJ2-1
size: -
V: TRBV18
CDR3: CASSIRLAGGRNEQFF
DNA: TGTGCCAGCTCGATAAGACTAGCGGGAGGGAGGAATGAGCAGTTCTTC

D: -
J: TRBJ2-1
size: -
V: TRBV7-6
CDR3: CASSLVGAGEQFF
DNA: TGTGCCAGCAGCTTAGTCGGCGCGGGGGAGCAGTTCTTC

D: TRBD1
J: TRBJ2-1
size: -
V: TRBV9
CDR3: CASSVGTGSVNEQFF
DNA: TGTGCCAGCAGCGTCGGGACAGGGTCCGTCAATGAGCAGTTCTTC

D: TRBD2
J: TRBJ2-7
size: -
V: TRBV6-5
CDR3: CASSQLAGGFYEQYF
DNA: TGTGCCAGCAGTCAACTAGCGGGGGGCTTCTACGAGCAGTACTTC

D: TRBD2
J: TRBJ2-3
size: -
V: TRBV5-6
CDR3: CASSLDSGRTQYF
DNA: TGTGCCAGCAGCTTGGATAGCGGGAGAACGCAGTATTTT

D: -
J: TRBJ2-5
size: -
V: TRBV11-3
CDR3: CASSQRGAPAQYF
DNA: TGTGCCAGCAGCCAACGCGGGGCACCGGCCCAGTACTTC

D: -
J: TRBJ2-5
size: -
V: TRBV19
CDR3: CASSHRGREETQYF
DNA: TGTGCCAGTAGTCACAGAGGCCGGGAGGAGACCCAGTACTTC

D: TRBD1
J: TRBJ1-2
size: -
V: TRBV18
CDR3: CASSPGTGGRYGYTF
DNA: TGTGCCAGCTCACCGGGGACAGGGGGCCGCTATGGCTACACCTTC

D: TRBD1
J: TRBJ2-5
size: few
V: TRBV5-6
CDR3: CASSLYRGLQETQYF
DNA: TGTGCCAGCAGCTTGTACAGGGGGCTCCAAGAGACCCAGTACTTC

D: -
J: TRBJ1-2
size: -
V: TRBV6-5
CDR3: CASSSYWTEGYTF
DNA: TGTGCCAGCAGTTCGTATTGGACAGAGGGCTACACCTTC

D: TRBD2
J: TRBJ2-2
size: once
V: TRBV19
CDR3: CASSYSGRAGGELFF
DNA: TGTGCCAGTAGTTATAGCGGGAGGGCAGGCGGGGAGCTGTTTTTT

D: TRBD2
J: TRBJ2-3
size: once
V: TRBV5-8
CDR3: CASRGTSGITDTQYF
DNA: TGTGCCAGCAGGGGGACTAGCGGAATCACAGATACGCAGTATTTT

D: -
J: TRBJ1-5
size: -
V: TRBV27
CDR3: CASSRGWNQPQHF
DNA: TGTGCCAGCAGTCGAGGTTGGAATCAGCCCCAGCATTTT

D: -
J: TRBJ1-1
size: -
V: TRBV5-1
CDR3: CASKGSGAVEGTEAFF
DNA: TGCGCCAGCAAGGGGTCAGGGGCCGTTGAAGGGACTGAAGCTTTCTTT

D: TRBD1
J: TRBJ2-7
size: once
V: TRBV19
CDR3: CASSIGQGSYEQYF
DNA: TGTGCCAGTAGTATCGGACAGGGTTCCTACGAGCAGTACTTC

D: -
J: TRBJ2-3
size: -
V: TRBV4-3
CDR3: CASSPNTGSTDTQYF
DNA: TGCGCCAGCAGCCCAAATACGGGTAGCACAGATACGCAGTATTTT

D: TRBD1
J: TRBJ1-2
size: -
V: TRBV5-8
CDR3: CASSTPGQGGDGYTF
DNA: TGTGCCAGCAGTACGCCGGGACAGGGAGGAGATGGCTACACCTTC

D: TRBD1
J: TRBJ1-5
size: -
V: TRBV2
CDR3: CASSQTGGNQPQHF
DNA: TGTGCCAGCAGCCAGACAGGGGGCAATCAGCCCCAGCATTTT

D: TRBD1
J: TRBJ1-2
size: -
V: TRBV29-1
CDR3: CSVGTGTNYGYTF
DNA: TGCAGCGTTGGGACAGGGACTAACTATGGCTACACCTTC